The sequence of this TCR beta chain was determined in a study of spatial heterogeneity in lung cancer. Background on the study: Researchers sequenced follow-up PBMC samples if they had them, and these came a median of approximately 26 months after resection. Compared with alpha-chain sequences, beta-chain sequences were consistently detected in greater numbers. Whole-study results and caveats: Detection of ubiquitous tumor TCRs in blood was higher at resection than follow-up.

Concerning this clonotype itself: The antigen is not known.

TCRdb reanalysed the 5' RACE reads using MiXCR and keeps one entry per CDR3 protein. The sample has tens of thousands of distinct CDR3 sequences, around 8.9% seen once. Time point given: blood at routine non-recurrence follow-up after resection. No cell sorting; template was whole RNA from tumor, lung tissue or PBMC. Germline values: CDR1 LNHNV, CDR2 YYDKDF (reference sequence). The CDR3 is 15 residues long. Trimming took 7 bases from V and 1 from J; bases not matched to a gene: 4. This sequence was found in a female donor with early-stage non-small cell lung cancer. The sample in question was PBMCs, obtained at follow-up. This chain links TRBV15 with TRBJ2-5; 12 bases agree with TRBD2. CDR3 amino acids: CATNPGLAGQETQYF. Written as DNA, the CDR3 is TGTGCCACCAATCCGGGACTAGCGGGCCAAGAGACCCAGTACTTC.